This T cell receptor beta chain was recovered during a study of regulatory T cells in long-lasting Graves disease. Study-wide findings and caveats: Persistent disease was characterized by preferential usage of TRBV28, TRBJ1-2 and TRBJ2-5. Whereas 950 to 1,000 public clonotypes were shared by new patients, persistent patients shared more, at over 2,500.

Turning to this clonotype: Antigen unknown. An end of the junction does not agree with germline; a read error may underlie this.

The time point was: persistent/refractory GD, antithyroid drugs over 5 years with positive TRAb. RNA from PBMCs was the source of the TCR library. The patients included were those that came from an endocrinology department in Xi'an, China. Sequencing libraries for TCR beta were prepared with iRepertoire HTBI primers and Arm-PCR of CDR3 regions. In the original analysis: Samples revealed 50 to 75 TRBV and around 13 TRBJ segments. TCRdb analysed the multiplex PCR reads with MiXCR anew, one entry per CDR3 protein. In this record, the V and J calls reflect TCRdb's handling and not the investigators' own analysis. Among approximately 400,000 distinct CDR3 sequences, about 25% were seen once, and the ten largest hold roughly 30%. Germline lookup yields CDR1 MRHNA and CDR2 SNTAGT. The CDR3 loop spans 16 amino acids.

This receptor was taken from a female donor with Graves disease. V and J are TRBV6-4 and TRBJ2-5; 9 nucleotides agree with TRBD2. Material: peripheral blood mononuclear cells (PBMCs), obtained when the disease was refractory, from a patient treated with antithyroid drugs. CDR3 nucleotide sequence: TGTGCCAGCAGTTACTCTCTAGCGGGAAAGGGAGAGACCCAGTACTTC. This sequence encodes CASSYSLAGKGETQYF.